This T cell receptor beta chain was captured by sequencing in a study of response to subunit inactivated influenza vaccine (dated by TCRdb to 2017 to 2018). Background on the whole study: The study used deep quantitative T cell receptor repertoire profiling to track responses to a trivalent subunit inactivated influenza vaccine.

Results and caveats for the whole study, not just this receptor: According to the authors, only a limited number of new T cells may be recruited by each seasonal influenza vaccination.

The cysteine opens and the phenylalanine closes a CDR3 of 14 amino acids. Just CDR3 DNA is preserved here, 42 bases in frame from base 1. Deletion took 1 base off V and 3 bases off J, with a span of 13 bases between the germline ends. The germline V gene (reference sequence) sets CDR1 to DFQATT and CDR2 to SNEGSKA. On this clonotype: Its antigen target is currently unknown. The sample holds no much larger clone one base away, and base qualities are not on file.

Libraries came from RT-PCR. Sequencing used an Illumina HiSeq 2500. In TCRdb, the public reads were trimmed at Q25 with fastp and aligned with MiXCR, with productive beta chains retained. Entries that share a CDR3 protein sequence are merged under the most common genes and DNA. The table for this sample lists more than 700,000 distinct CDR3 sequences; 21% of them were counted only once. The ten largest clones take up 10% of the sample. The TCR sequence derives from a man over 45 who received an inactivated influenza vaccine. Donor details come from another sample of the same person, matched by shared clones. The chain joins TRBV20-1 to TRBJ2-7, and possibly TRBD2, on 5 matching bases. The source material was PBMCs from blood, sampled less than 6 days after vaccination. The DNA is TGCAGTGCTAGAGCGTACCGGGATAGCTACGAGCAGTACTTC. The encoded protein is CSARAYRDSYEQYF.